This record looks at one TCR beta chain sequence and its context. No antigen is known for it. The data were taken from a study of cytomegalovirus exposure and HLA in healthy donors. The repertoire was sequenced with immunoSEQ multiplex PCR; TCRdb's copy has only in-frame clones and lacks some. The table shows over 120,000 clones, with more than 80% occurring only once. V lost 3 bases to trimming and J lost 7 bases, with 7 bases between them. The CDR3 runs 12 residues. CDR1 SEHNR and CDR2 FQNEAQ come from the germline V gene (reference sequence). Findings of the study overall: There were some public TCRs occurring in many donors, but most TCR sequences were rare. Using the classifier, cytomegalovirus status was reportedly diagnosed with high specificity and sensitivity.

The receptor's source is a woman aged 25 to 39 in good health and CMV-seropositive. The rearrangement links TRBV7-9 to TRBJ2-1, with a possible D match to TRBD2 (5 bases). Input material: PBMCs. For the CDR3, the DNA is TGTGCCAGCAGCTTCGGGGATAATGAGCAGTTCTTC. Protein: CASSFGDNEQFF.